A selection of T cell receptor beta chains follows, all from one sample in a study of T cells in Graves' hyperthyroidism and ophthalmopathy. From the multiplex PCR reads, TCRdb called clonotypes with MiXCR, one entry per CDR3 protein. The data show more than 500,000 distinct CDR3 sequences, around 45% seen once. Sequencing input: peripheral blood or thyroid tissue (not recorded which). These receptors originate from an adult woman with Graves' disease, either hyperthyroidism or ophthalmopathy (not recorded which). CDR3s include the opening cysteine and the closing phenylalanine or tryptophan. Each record gives: V gene, CDR3 protein.

v_call: TRBV7-6
cdr3_aa: CASSLVLPGPTNTGELSW

v_call: TRBV10-3
cdr3_aa: CAISESGQENTEAFF

v_call: TRBV20-1
cdr3_aa: CSAQEGDGLGEQYF

v_call: TRBV29-1
cdr3_aa: CSVERHMNTEAFF

v_call: TRBV7-9
cdr3_aa: CASSSLPGQGGNQPQHF

v_call: TRBV7-9
cdr3_aa: CASSPPGGKPYGYTF

v_call: TRBV12-3/TRBV12-4
cdr3_aa: CASSSRLVETQYF

v_call: TRBV24-1
cdr3_aa: CATPKGGTGGTGELFF

v_call: TRBV7-3
cdr3_aa: CASSSSPTETQHF

v_call: TRBV10-3
cdr3_aa: CAIRDPSGNEQYF

v_call: TRBV2
cdr3_aa: CASRSGTGQNTGELFF

v_call: TRBV7-3
cdr3_aa: CASSNPGGRVYF

v_call: TRBV5-1
cdr3_aa: CASSLEGGRQYEQYF

v_call: TRBV7-9
cdr3_aa: CASSPGRLSGNTIYF

v_call: TRBV19
cdr3_aa: CASSIVYRDRDGETQYF

v_call: TRBV2
cdr3_aa: CASRTGSEPQHF

v_call: TRBV11-2
cdr3_aa: CASSLVGGGGLFF

v_call: TRBV12-3/TRBV12-4
cdr3_aa: CASRIENQPQHF

v_call: TRBV2
cdr3_aa: CASSKHTGELFF

v_call: TRBV10-3
cdr3_aa: CAISAVINYGYTF

v_call: TRBV10-3
cdr3_aa: CAIASRRRNNYGYTF

v_call: TRBV5-6
cdr3_aa: CASSGNIAGNTIYF

v_call: TRBV4-1
cdr3_aa: CASSQIGQKLFF

v_call: TRBV5-1
cdr3_aa: CASSWGLQETQYF

v_call: TRBV3-1
cdr3_aa: CASSHLGSDTEAFF

v_call: TRBV7-9
cdr3_aa: CASSPTGTGGEKLFF

v_call: TRBV6-4
cdr3_aa: CASSDRDRDSGNTIYF

v_call: TRBV19
cdr3_aa: CASSIDLGPYREGQPQHF

v_call: TRBV5-1
cdr3_aa: CASSLPGTGDGYTF

v_call: TRBV6-1
cdr3_aa: CASDLQPADTEAFF

v_call: TRBV14
cdr3_aa: CASRFPAGMGGYTF

v_call: TRBV19
cdr3_aa: CASSLRPPNYGYTF

v_call: TRBV29-1
cdr3_aa: CSVERGEGNTIYF

v_call: TRBV7-8
cdr3_aa: CASSFWTYQETQYF

v_call: TRBV10-3
cdr3_aa: CATRTSGSAGELFF

v_call: TRBV2
cdr3_aa: CASSAEFKVLTGGDTEAFF

v_call: TRBV27
cdr3_aa: CASTGDSNQPQHF

v_call: TRBV14
cdr3_aa: CASSLGTGQSNTEAFF

v_call: TRBV5-6
cdr3_aa: CASSLRHEYQPQHF

v_call: TRBV24-1
cdr3_aa: CATSGREIYNEQFF

v_call: TRBV20-1
cdr3_aa: CSAPSRVMNTEAFF

v_call: TRBV10-3
cdr3_aa: CATRTGYTGELFF

v_call: TRBV11-1
cdr3_aa: CASSPLQSLGETQYF

v_call: TRBV10-3
cdr3_aa: CAISPIDVGAARIF

v_call: TRBV4-1
cdr3_aa: CASSQDIGGWELFF

v_call: TRBV9
cdr3_aa: CASSPGQMDSPLHF

v_call: TRBV2
cdr3_aa: CASSPGLRTDTQYF

v_call: TRBV7-2
cdr3_aa: CASSLLVAGETQYF

v_call: TRBV5-1
cdr3_aa: CASSLVPSSATYTF

v_call: TRBV20-1
cdr3_aa: CSASRGQESSVYEQYF

v_call: TRBV20-1
cdr3_aa: CSARFTFSGVSSYEQYF

v_call: TRBV20-1
cdr3_aa: CSARFPSVGTEAFF

v_call: TRBV25-1
cdr3_aa: CASSSLPGEAAAGYTF